This T cell receptor beta chain was found in a study of T-cell memory formation after mild COVID-19. This clonotype was recorded at least ten times. 5'RACE with constant-segment primers yielded barcoded, UMI-tagged TCR alpha and TCR beta cDNA libraries. TCRdb itself ran the 5' RACE reads through MiXCR, one entry per CDR3 protein. The table lists about 450,000 distinct CDR3 sequences, about 22% of them singletons, with 10% to 15% in the top ten. CDR3 length: 13 residues. Germline lookup yields CDR1 SGHTA and CDR2 FQGNSA. V lost 5 bases and J 1 base, leaving 8 bases between the germline ends. The clonotype comes from an adult woman who had mild COVID-19 (a few samples of this study predate the infection). Cell type and time point are not known. The rearrangement joins TRBV7-2 to TRBJ1-1; D is unclear. The sample was PBMCs or a T cell subset sorted from them (not recorded which). CDR3 coding DNA: TGTGCCAGCAGCGTTGGAGAGAACACTGAAGCTTTCTTT. As protein: CASSVGENTEAFF.